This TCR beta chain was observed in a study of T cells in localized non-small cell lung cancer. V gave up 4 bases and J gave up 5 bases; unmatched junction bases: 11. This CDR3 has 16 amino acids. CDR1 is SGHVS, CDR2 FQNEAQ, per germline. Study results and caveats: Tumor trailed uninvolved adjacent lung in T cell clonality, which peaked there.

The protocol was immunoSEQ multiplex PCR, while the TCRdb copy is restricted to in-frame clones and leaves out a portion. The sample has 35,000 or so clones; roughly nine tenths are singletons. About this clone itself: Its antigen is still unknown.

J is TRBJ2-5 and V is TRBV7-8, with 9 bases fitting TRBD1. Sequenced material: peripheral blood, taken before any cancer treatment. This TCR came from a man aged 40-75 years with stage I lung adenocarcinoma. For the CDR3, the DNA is TGTGCCAGCAGCTCCTCTCGGGACAGGGCAGGGGAGACCCAGTACTTC. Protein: CASSSSRDRAGETQYF.